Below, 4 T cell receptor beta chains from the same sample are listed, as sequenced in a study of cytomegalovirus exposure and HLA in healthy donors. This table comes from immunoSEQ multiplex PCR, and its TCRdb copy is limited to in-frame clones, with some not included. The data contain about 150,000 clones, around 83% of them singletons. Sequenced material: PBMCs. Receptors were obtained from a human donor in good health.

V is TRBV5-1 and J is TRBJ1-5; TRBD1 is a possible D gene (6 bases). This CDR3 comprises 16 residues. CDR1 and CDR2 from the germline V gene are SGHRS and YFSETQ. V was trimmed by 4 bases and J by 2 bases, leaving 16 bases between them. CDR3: CASSLGASGGNQPQHF. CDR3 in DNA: TGCGCCAGCAGCCTGGGGGCCTCGGGGGGCAATCAGCCCCAGCATTTT.

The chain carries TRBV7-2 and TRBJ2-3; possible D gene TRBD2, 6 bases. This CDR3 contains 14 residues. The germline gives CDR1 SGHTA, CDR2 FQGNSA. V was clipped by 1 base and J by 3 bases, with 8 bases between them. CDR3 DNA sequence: TGTGCCAGCAGCTTAGAACGGGGGACAGATACGCAGTATTTT. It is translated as CASSLERGTDTQYF.

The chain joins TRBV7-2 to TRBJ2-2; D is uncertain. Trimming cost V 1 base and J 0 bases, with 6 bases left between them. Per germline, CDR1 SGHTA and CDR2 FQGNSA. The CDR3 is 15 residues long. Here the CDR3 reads CASSLGATNTGELFF. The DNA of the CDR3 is TGTGCCAGCAGCTTAGGGGCCACGAACACCGGGGAGCTGTTTTTT.

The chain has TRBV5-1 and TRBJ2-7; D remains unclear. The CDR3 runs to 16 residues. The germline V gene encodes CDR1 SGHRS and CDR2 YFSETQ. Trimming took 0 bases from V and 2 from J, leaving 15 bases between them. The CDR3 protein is CASSLGQTSKTYEQYF. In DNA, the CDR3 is TGCGCCAGCAGCTTGGGGCAGACAAGTAAGACCTACGAGCAGTACTTC.